These 6 T cell receptor beta chains were all obtained from the same sample, sequenced in a study of Graves' ophthalmopathy and Graves' hyperthyroidism. Amplification from RNA transcripts yielded the TCR beta CDR3 regions. HTBI-primed first-round RT-PCR preceded second-round multiplex PCR. TCRdb ran MiXCR on the multiplex PCR reads and lists one entry per CDR3 protein. The sample records roughly 480,000 distinct CDR3 sequences, about an eighth being singletons. Material: blood. Source of these receptors: a woman in her thirties with Graves' ophthalmopathy.

This clonotype occurred many times. The V gene is TRBV19, the J gene TRBJ1-1; perhaps TRBD1 as D (6 bases). The CDR3 loop spans 14 amino acids. The V end was cut by 3 bases, the J end by 4 bases, with 12 bases between. Germline V gives CDR1 LNHDA, CDR2 SQIVND (reference sequence). The CDR3 DNA reads TGTGCCAGTAGTATTCGGGACAAACCCACTGAAGCTTTCTTT. Encoded protein: CASSIRDKPTEAFF.

This clonotype was recorded at least ten times. V gene TRBV29-1 combines with J gene TRBJ1-6; D unclear. The ends were cut back, 3 bases at V and 9 bases at J, with 6 bases in the middle. The CDR3 is 11 residues long. Germline values: CDR1 SQVTM, CDR2 ANQGSEA. The CDR3 spells CSVDGISPLHF. The CDR3 DNA sequence: TGCAGCGTTGACGGGATTTCACCCCTCCACTTT. The full variable domain, completed using reference TRBV29-1 and TRBJ1-6, is SAVISQKPSRDICQRGTSLTIQCQVDSQVTMMFWYRQQPGQSLTLIATANQGSEATYESGFVIDKFPISRPNLTFSTLTVSNMSPEDSSIYLCSVDGISPLHFGNGTRLTVT.

This clonotype showed up just a few times. The J gene is TRBJ1-1, the V gene TRBV9; D is possibly TRBD1 (5 bases). The germline V and J ends were trimmed by 4 bases and 7 bases, with 20 bases remaining between them. The CDR3 runs to 15 residues. In germline, CDR1 is SGDLS, CDR2 YYNGEE. CDR3 coding DNA: TGTGCCAGCAGCCCAGCGGGACTCCTCTTCAGTGAAGCTTTCTTT. As protein: CASSPAGLLFSEAFF.

This clonotype was detected many times. V and J are TRBV29-1 and TRBJ1-2; D is perhaps TRBD1 (5 bases). Between the trimmed V and J ends, which lost 5 bases and 8 bases, there was a span of 12 bases. CDR3 length equals 11 residues. Germline V gene lookup returns CDR1 SQVTM and CDR2 ANQGSEA. The CDR3 here is CSVLGDFGYTF. CDR3 in DNA: TGCAGCGTTCTAGGGGATTTCGGCTACACCTTC. The variable domain in full, completed from reference TRBV29-1 and TRBJ1-2, reads SAVISQKPSRDICQRGTSLTIQCQVDSQVTMMFWYRQQPGQSLTLIATANQGSEATYESGFVIDKFPISRPNLTFSTLTVSNMSPEDSSIYLCSVLGDFGYTFGSGTRLTVV.

This clonotype was picked up many times. The gene calls are TRBV20-1 and TRBJ1-2; D is unresolved. CDR1 and CDR2 (germline): DFQATT, SNEGSKA (reference sequence). V dropped 6 bases and J dropped 8 bases, with 16 bases sitting between them. This CDR3 is 12 amino acids long. The DNA for the CDR3 is TGCAGTGCCGCCTCCGTTCTGGAAGGCTACACCTTC. Its translation is CSAASVLEGYTF.

This chain joins TRBV12-3 or TRBV12-4 and TRBJ2-7; D may be TRBD1 or TRBD2 (5 bases each). The CDR3 contains 14 residues. Trimming cost V 3 bases and J 1 base, with 10 bases left between them. The CDR3 spells CASSLRDASYEQYF. The CDR3 DNA follows: TGTGCCAGCAGTTTGAGGGACGCATCCTACGAGCAGTACTTC.